This TCR beta chain was documented in a study of T cell repertoires in cytomegalovirus infection. On the study more broadly: Public signatures in TCR beta pointed to CMV infection and matching HLA type. General observations from the study: CMV-specific TCR beta clonotypes restricted by HLA-C were the ones dominating the ex vivo response. Cumulative frequency of public TCR beta families picked out carriers of CMV plus the relevant HLA.

A single record per CDR3 protein comes from TCRdb applying MiXCR to the reads. The sample lists about 200,000 distinct CDR3 sequences, 8% to 10% seen once, with approximately 4.6% in the top ten. This CDR3 contains 14 residues. Germline CDR1 is MGHDK and CDR2 is SYGVNS. V was clipped by 7 bases and J by 2 bases, with 9 bases between them. Notes on this clonotype: What it binds is unknown.

The sample was PBMCs. This TCR came from a human donor in good health (CMV status not recorded). Some clones in this sample may be carry-over from other donors' samples. V gene TRBV25-1 combines with J gene TRBJ1-6, with D possibly being TRBD1 (5 bases). CDR3 nucleotide sequence: TGTGCCAGCATGAGGGGTCCCTATAATTCACCCCTCCACTTT. Residues: CASMRGPYNSPLHF.